The TCR beta chain under discussion was sequenced for a study of shared clonotypes between healthy human individuals. Overall study context: Each donor contributed plates that comprised three CD4 naive, three CD4 memory, two CD8 naive and one CD8 memory. General study results and limits: Estimated richness values were generally larger in naive subsets than in memory subsets.

A remark on this clone: Its antigen is currently unknown. Other DNA sequences in the sample encode the same CDR3.

The CDR3 runs 14 residues. Germline V gene data show CDR1 as MNHEY and CDR2 as SMNVEV (reference sequence). The J segment lost 2 bases and the V segment lost 4 bases, leaving 0 bases of the junction unmatched. Positively selected for CCR7, the CD45RO-negative cells used as naive CD8 cells excluded terminally differentiated effector memory CD45RA+ cells. Clones were read by immunoSEQ multiplex PCR, and TCRdb kept only the in-frame ones, dropping some. The data contain millions of clones, about 95% of them singletons. This TCR derives from a young man in good health. Sequencing was done on a sample of naive CD8+ T cells sorted from blood. The chain links TRBV27 to TRBJ1-2; the match to TRBD1 covers 11 bases. This chain's CDR3 is CASSWDRGNYGYTF. The CDR3 DNA follows: TGTGCCAGCAGTTGGGACAGGGGGAACTATGGCTACACCTTC.